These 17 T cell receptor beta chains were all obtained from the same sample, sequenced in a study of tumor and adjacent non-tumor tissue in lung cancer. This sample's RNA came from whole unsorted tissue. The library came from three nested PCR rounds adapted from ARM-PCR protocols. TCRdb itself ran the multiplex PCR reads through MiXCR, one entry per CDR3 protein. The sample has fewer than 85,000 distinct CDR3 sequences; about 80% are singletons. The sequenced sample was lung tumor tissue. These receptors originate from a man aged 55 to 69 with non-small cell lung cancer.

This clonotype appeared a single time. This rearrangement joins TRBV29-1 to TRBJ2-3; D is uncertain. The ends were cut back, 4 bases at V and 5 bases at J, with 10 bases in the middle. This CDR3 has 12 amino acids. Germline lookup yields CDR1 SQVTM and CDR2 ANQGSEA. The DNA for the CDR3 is TGCAGCGTTGGACATTGTGGAGATACGCAGTATTTT. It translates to CSVGHCGDTQYF.

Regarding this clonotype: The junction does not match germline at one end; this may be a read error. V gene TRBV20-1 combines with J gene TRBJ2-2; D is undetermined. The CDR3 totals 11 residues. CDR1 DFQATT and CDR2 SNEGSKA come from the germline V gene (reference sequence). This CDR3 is CGAIRTGELFF. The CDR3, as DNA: TGCGGTGCTATAAGAACCGGGGAGCTGTTTTTT.

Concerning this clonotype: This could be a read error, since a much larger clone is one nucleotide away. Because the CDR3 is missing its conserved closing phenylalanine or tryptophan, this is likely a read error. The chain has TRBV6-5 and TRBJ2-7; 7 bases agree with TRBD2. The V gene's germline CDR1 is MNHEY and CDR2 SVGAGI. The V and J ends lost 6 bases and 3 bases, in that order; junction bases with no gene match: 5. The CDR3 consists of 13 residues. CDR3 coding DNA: TGTGCCAGCAGCAGCGGGACTTTCTACGAGCAGTACTTA. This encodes CASSSGTFYEQYL.

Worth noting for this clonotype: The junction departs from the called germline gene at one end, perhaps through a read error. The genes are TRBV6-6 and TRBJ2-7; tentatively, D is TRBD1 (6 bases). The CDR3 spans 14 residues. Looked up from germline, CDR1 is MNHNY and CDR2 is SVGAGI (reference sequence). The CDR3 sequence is CASMPGPGVRLQYF. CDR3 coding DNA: TGTGCTAGCATGCCGGGACCAGGGGTAAGGTTGCAGTACTTC.

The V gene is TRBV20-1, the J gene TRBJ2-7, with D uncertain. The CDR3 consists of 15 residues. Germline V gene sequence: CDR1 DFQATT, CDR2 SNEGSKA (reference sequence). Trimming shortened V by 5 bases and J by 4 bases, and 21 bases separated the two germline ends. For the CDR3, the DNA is TGCAGTGCTCACTTACAGAGACTCGCGACTTACGAGCAGTACTTC. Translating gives CSAHLQRLATYEQYF.

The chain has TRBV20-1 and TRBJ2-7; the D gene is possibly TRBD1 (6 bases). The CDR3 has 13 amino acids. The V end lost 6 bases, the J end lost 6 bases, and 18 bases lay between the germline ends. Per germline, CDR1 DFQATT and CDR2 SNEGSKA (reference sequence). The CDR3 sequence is CSARDTVKAEQYF. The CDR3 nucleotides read TGCAGTGCACGGGACACTGTGAAAGCCGAGCAGTACTTC.

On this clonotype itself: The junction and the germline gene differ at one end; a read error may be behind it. The CDR3 spells CSARSGYEQHF. CDR3 nucleotides: TGCAGTGCTAGATCTGGCTACGAGCAGCATTTC. The chain has TRBV20-1 and TRBJ2-7; D remains unclear. The germline gives CDR1 DFQATT, CDR2 SNEGSKA (reference sequence). The CDR3 covers 11 residues.

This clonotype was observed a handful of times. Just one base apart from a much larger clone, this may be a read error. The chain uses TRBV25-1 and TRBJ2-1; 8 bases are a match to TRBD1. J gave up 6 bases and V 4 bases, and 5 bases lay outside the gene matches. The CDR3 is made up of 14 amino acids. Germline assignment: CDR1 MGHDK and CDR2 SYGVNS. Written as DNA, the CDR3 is TGTGCCAGCAGTGTCGGACAGGGAGGCAATGAGCAGTTCTTC. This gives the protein CASSVGQGGNEQFF.

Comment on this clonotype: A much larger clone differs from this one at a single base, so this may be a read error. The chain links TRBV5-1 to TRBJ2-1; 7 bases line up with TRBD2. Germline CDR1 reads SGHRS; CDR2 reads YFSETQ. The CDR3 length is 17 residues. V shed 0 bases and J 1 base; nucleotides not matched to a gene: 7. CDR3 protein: CASSLDLAVVSYNEQFF. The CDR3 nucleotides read TGCGCCAGCAGCTTGGATCTAGCGGTAGTATCCTACAATGAGCAGTTCTTC.

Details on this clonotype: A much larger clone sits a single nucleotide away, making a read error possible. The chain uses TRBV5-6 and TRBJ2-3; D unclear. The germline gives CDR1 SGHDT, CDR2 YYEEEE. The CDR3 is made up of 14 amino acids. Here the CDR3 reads CASSLEGSTETQYF. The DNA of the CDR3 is TGTGCCAGCAGCTTGGAGGGCAGCACAGAAACGCAGTATTTT.

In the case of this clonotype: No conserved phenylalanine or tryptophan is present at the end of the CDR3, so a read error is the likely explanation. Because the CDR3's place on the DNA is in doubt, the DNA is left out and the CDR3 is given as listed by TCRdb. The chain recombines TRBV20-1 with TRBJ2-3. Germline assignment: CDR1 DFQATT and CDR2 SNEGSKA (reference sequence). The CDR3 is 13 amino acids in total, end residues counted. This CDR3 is CSARSFNTDTRYI.

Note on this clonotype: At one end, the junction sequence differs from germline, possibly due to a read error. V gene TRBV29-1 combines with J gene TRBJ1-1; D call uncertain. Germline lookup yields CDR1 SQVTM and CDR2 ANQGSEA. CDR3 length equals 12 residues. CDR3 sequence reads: CIVVAGNTEAFF. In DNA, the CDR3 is TGTATCGTTGTAGCAGGGAACACTGAAGCTTTCTTT.

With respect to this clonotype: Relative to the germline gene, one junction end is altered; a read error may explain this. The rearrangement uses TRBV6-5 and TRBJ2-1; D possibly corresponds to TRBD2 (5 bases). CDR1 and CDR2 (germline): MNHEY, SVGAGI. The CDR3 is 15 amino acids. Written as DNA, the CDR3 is TGTGCCAACAGTTACGGAAGCGGAGGAAACAATGAGCAGTTCTTC. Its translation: CANSYGSGGNNEQFF.

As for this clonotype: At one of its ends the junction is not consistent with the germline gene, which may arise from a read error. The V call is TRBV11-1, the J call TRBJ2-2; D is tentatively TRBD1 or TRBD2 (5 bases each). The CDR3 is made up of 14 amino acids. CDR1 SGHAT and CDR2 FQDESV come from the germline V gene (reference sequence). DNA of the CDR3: TGTGCCAGCAGCTATACTAGTGGCTCCAGGGAGCCGTTTTTT. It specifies CASSYTSGSREPFF.

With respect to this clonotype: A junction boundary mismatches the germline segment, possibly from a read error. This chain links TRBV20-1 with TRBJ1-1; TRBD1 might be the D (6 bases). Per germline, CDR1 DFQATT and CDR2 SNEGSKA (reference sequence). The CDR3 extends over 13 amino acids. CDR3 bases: TGTAGTGCTAGAGGTTTTTCCGGGACACAAGCTTTCTTT. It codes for CSARGFSGTQAFF.

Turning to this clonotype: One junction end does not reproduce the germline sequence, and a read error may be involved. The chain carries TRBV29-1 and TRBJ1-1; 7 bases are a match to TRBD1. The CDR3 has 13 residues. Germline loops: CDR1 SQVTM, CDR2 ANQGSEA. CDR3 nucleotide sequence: TGCAGAGACTCGGCAGGGGGGGATACTGAAGATTTCTTT. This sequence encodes CRDSAGGDTEDFF.

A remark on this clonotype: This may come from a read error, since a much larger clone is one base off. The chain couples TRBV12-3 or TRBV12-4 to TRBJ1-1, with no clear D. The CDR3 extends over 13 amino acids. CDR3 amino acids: CASSLSRSNDAFF. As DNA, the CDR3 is TGTGCAAGCAGCCTATCCAGGAGTAATGATGCTTTCTTT.